These 9 T cell receptor beta chains were all obtained from the same sample, sequenced in a study of shared clonotypes between healthy human individuals. This table comes from immunoSEQ multiplex PCR, and its TCRdb copy is limited to in-frame clones, with some not included. The sample shows about 1 million clones, about four fifths of them seen only once. Sequenced: memory CD4+ T cells from PBMCs. Subset reported: CD45RA-negative fraction. All receptors derive from a young man in good health. Some clones in this sample may be carry-over from other donors' samples.

The CDR3 DNA is TGTGCCAGCAGTCCCCCGGGACAGGGAGGTGGTGAGCAGTTCTTC. Translating it yields CASSPPGQGGGEQFF. The chain couples TRBV7-2 to TRBJ2-1; 9 positions match TRBD1. The CDR3 is 15 residues long. V shed 6 bases, J shed 9 bases, and the junction held 12 bases outside the gene matches. Germline V gene sequence: CDR1 SGHTA, CDR2 FQGNSA.

This chain connects TRBV6-6 to TRBJ1-1, with D possibly TRBD1 on 5 matching bases. Per germline, CDR1 MNHNY and CDR2 SVGAGI (reference sequence). Trimming removed 4 bases from V and 1 base from J, with 7 bases in between. This CDR3 region has 13 residues. The DNA for the CDR3 is TGTGCCAGCAGTTCACAGGCGAACACTGAAGCTTTCTTT. Translation gives CASSSQANTEAFF.

This clone was detected once. The J gene is TRBJ1-6, the V gene TRBV5-6, with D unresolved. CDR1 and CDR2 (germline): SGHDT, YYEEEE. The CDR3 sequence is 13 residues long. Trimming cost V 4 bases and J 9 bases, with 11 bases left between them. CDR3 protein: CASSALPGSPLHF. CDR3 DNA sequence: TGTGCCAGCAGCGCCCTCCCGGGTTCACCCCTCCACTTT.

The V gene is TRBV28, the J gene TRBJ2-7, with 10 positions matching TRBD1. CDR1 is MDHEN and CDR2 is SYDVKM in the germline V gene. Losses at the gene ends were 3 bases for V and 4 bases for J; bases not matched to a gene: 12. The CDR3 extends over 17 amino acids. This CDR3 reads CASSFPMRDRGLYEQYF. The CDR3 nucleotides are TGTGCCAGCAGTTTCCCGATGAGGGACAGGGGTCTATACGAGCAGTACTTC.

This clone has just one count. J is TRBJ2-2 and V is TRBV5-4; D gene ambiguous. Trimming shortened V by 0 bases and J by 6 bases, and 18 bases separated the two germline ends. The CDR3 length is 17 residues. Germline V gene lookup returns CDR1 SGHNT and CDR2 YYREEE (reference sequence). CDR3 coding DNA: TGTGCCAGCAGCTTGGGTCCGTCTAGTCCCAACTCCGGGGAGCTGTTTTTT. Translating gives CASSLGPSSPNSGELFF.

As for this clone: Other DNA sequences within the sample encode an identical CDR3. The J gene is TRBJ2-5, the V gene TRBV28, with unresolved D. CDR3 length: 11 residues. Looked up from germline, CDR1 is MDHEN and CDR2 is SYDVKM. Trimming removed 7 bases from V and 2 bases from J, with 5 bases in between. The CDR3 nucleotides read TGTGCCAGCACGGATCAAGAGACCCAGTACTTC. It encodes CASTDQETQYF.

The rearrangement joins TRBV5-4 to TRBJ2-3, with D hard to call. Germline lookup yields CDR1 SGHNT and CDR2 YYREEE (reference sequence). Trimming cost V 4 bases and J 2 bases, with 23 bases left between them. This CDR3 has 18 amino acids. CDR3 region: CASSLFGESSYFTDTQYF. Written as DNA, the CDR3 is TGTGCCAGCAGCCTATTCGGCGAATCATCCTATTTCACAGATACGCAGTATTTT.

This clone was counted between two and nine times. Written as DNA, the CDR3 is TGTGCCTGGACTCAATCAAGGGGGGCTGAAGCTTTCTTT. It codes for CAWTQSRGAEAFF. The chain combines TRBV30 with TRBJ1-1; tentatively, D is TRBD1 (6 bases). V was shortened by 4 bases and J by 6 bases, with 15 bases between the two germline ends. The CDR3 spans 13 residues. Germline V CDR1 and CDR2: GTSNPN, SVGIG (reference sequence). The full variable domain, in which reference TRBV30 and TRBJ1-1 provide the parts outside the CDR3, is SQTIHQWPATLVQPVGSPLSLECTVEGTSNPNLYWYRQAAGRGLQLLFYSVGIGQISSEVPQNLSASRPQDRQFILSSKKLLLSDSGFYLCAWTQSRGAEAFFGQGTRLTVV.

This chain connects TRBV5-8 to TRBJ1-2; D unclear. Per germline, CDR1 SGHTS and CDR2 YDEGEE. The CDR3 has 13 amino acids. Trimming left V 1 base short and J 4 bases short, with 8 bases between. The CDR3 region is CASSLRGRYGYTF. CDR3 in DNA: TGTGCCAGCAGCTTGCGGGGTCGCTATGGCTACACCTTC.